Below, 21 T cell receptor beta chains from the same sample are listed, as sequenced in a study of T cells in Graves' hyperthyroidism and ophthalmopathy (dated by TCRdb to about 2019). Libraries were built with multiplex PCR. The instrument was an Illumina HiSeq 2000. The TCR beta CDR3 regions were amplified from RNA transcripts. For the first round of RT-PCR on the TCR CDR3, the HTBI primer set was used together with the Qiagen OneStep RT-PCR kit. The public reads were run again by TCRdb, first through fastp at Q25 and then through MiXCR, and only productive beta chains were kept. Each entry is one CDR3 protein sequence, shown with its most common DNA and genes. This sample gives 500,000 to 600,000 distinct CDR3 sequences in total; 15% to 20% of them show up just once. The ten largest clones capture 47% of the sample. The sample comprised blood. These receptors were collected from a man aged 35 to 55 with Graves' ophthalmopathy.

There are many counts of this clonotype. The chain has TRBV11-3 and TRBJ2-1; D not certain. The CDR3 has 13 residues. Between the trimmed V and J ends, which lost 5 bases and 3 bases, there was a span of 8 bases. CDR1 is SGHNT and CDR2 is YENEEA in the germline V gene. The CDR3 nucleotides are TGTGCCAGCAGCCCGACACTCTACAATGAGCAGTTCTTC. This codes for CASSPTLYNEQFF.

This clonotype has just a few counts. The V gene is TRBV7-9, the J gene TRBJ2-1; either TRBD1 or TRBD2 may fit D (6 bases each). Trimming cost V 3 bases and J 9 bases, with 12 bases left between them. Looked up from germline, CDR1 is SEHNR and CDR2 is FQNEAQ (reference sequence). The CDR3 spans 13 residues. The CDR3 loop is CASSFLGGSEQFF. CDR3 nucleotides: TGTGCCAGCAGCTTCCTCGGGGGCAGTGAGCAGTTCTTC.

The rearrangement joins TRBV4-1 to TRBJ2-2; tentative D call: TRBD2 (5 bases). Germline V lookup: CDR1 MGHRA, CDR2 YSYEKL. Deletions cut 1 base from V and 7 bases from J, with 19 bases between. The CDR3 consists of 17 residues. This CDR3 reads CASSQAGRSRGIGELFF. For the CDR3, the DNA is TGCGCCAGCAGCCAAGCAGGACGGAGTCGAGGGATCGGGGAGCTGTTTTTT.

The rearrangement joins TRBV25-1 to TRBJ2-3, with TRBD2 identical over 7 bases. The ends lost 1 base at V and 5 bases at J; junction bases unmatched: 3. Germline CDR1 reads MGHDK; CDR2 reads SYGVNS. The length of the CDR3 is 14 residues. CDR3 sequence reads: CASSELTSRDTQYF. DNA of the CDR3: TGTGCCAGCAGTGAATTGACTAGCCGAGATACGCAGTATTTT.

The rearrangement uses TRBV19 and TRBJ1-4; the D gene is possibly TRBD1 (5 bases). The CDR3 length is 15 residues. V was shortened by 6 bases and J by 4 bases, with 15 bases between the two germline ends. Germline V gene data show CDR1 as LNHDA and CDR2 as SQIVND (reference sequence). The DNA of the CDR3 is TGTGCCAGTAGAACAGGACCGAGGTTTAATGAAAAACTGTTTTTT. It translates to CASRTGPRFNEKLFF.

This clonotype has a handful of counts. This chain joins TRBV6-1 and TRBJ2-7; D is tentatively TRBD1 or TRBD2 (5 bases each). CDR3 size: 15 residues. Germline V lookup: CDR1 MNHNS, CDR2 SASEGT. Trimming took off 8 bases at V and 0 bases at J, with 17 bases between the two ends. CDR3 loop: CASSRQSRGSYEQYF. CDR3 bases: TGTGCCAGCTCGAGACAGTCGAGGGGCTCCTACGAGCAGTACTTC.

J is TRBJ1-6 and V is TRBV27; D gene unclear. The CDR3 has 14 residues. CDR1 and CDR2 (germline): MNHEY, SMNVEV (reference sequence). Trimming took 6 bases from V and 6 from J, leaving 12 bases between them. As DNA, the CDR3 is TGTGCCAGCAGGGCGGGCAGAGCTAATTCACCCCTCCACTTT. Translating gives CASRAGRANSPLHF.

This chain links TRBV19 with TRBJ1-1; 11 nucleotides line up with TRBD1. The germline V gene has CDR1 LNHDA and CDR2 SQIVND (reference sequence). This CDR3 has 17 residues. Trimming cost V 7 bases and J 3 bases; bases outside gene matches: 13. Here the CDR3 reads CASKRGTGGRIDTEAFF. The DNA for the CDR3 is TGTGCCAGTAAAAGGGGGACAGGGGGAAGGATCGACACTGAAGCTTTCTTT.

This clonotype turned up a few times. J is TRBJ2-5 and V is TRBV6-1; possibly TRBD2 for D (5 bases). Trimming shortened V by 6 bases and J by 13 bases, and 12 bases separated the two germline ends. The CDR3 totals 10 residues. Germline loops: CDR1 MNHNS, CDR2 SASEGT. The CDR3 nucleotides read TGTGCCAGCAGCGGACTTCTAGGGTACTTC. It encodes CASSGLLGYF.

This clonotype appeared a few times. The chain combines TRBV30 with TRBJ2-5, with D tentatively TRBD1 or TRBD2 (5 bases each). Between the trimmed V and J ends, which lost 3 bases and 3 bases, there was a span of 11 bases. Looked up from germline, CDR1 is GTSNPN and CDR2 is SVGIG (reference sequence). This CDR3 is built from 13 residues. CDR3 residues: CAWSEEGKETQYF. The CDR3 bases are TGTGCCTGGAGCGAAGAGGGGAAAGAGACCCAGTACTTC.

The chain couples TRBV19 to TRBJ1-1, with D tentatively TRBD1 (5 bases). Germline V CDR1 and CDR2: LNHDA, SQIVND (reference sequence). The CDR3 runs 17 residues. Trimming left V 5 bases short and J 5 bases short, with 24 bases between. CDR3 sequence reads: CASSPRQGGSWRTEAFF. In nucleotides, the CDR3 is TGTGCCAGTAGTCCCCGTCAGGGAGGCTCTTGGAGGACTGAAGCTTTCTTT. Full variable domain (outside the CDR3, taken from reference TRBV19 and TRBJ1-1): DGGITQSPKYLFRKEGQNVTLSCEQNLNHDAMYWYRQDPGQGLRLIYYSQIVNDFQKGDIAEGYSVSREKKESFPLTVTSAQKNPTAFYLCASSPRQGGSWRTEAFFGQGTRLTVV.

This clonotype was seen a handful of times. The J gene is TRBJ1-5, the V gene TRBV3-1; D possibly corresponds to TRBD1 (6 bases). Germline CDR1 and CDR2: LGHDT and YNNKEL (reference sequence). The V and J ends lost 0 bases and 9 bases respectively, with 18 bases between them. This CDR3 region has 16 residues. CDR3 region: CASSQEGSTGPSPQHF. CDR3 nucleotide sequence: TGTGCCAGCAGCCAAGAAGGGAGTACAGGGCCATCGCCCCAGCATTTT.

The chain links TRBV7-8 to TRBJ2-1; D gene ambiguous. Germline-derived CDR1 and CDR2 are SGHVS and FQNEAQ. With 1 base removed from V and 1 base from J, the gap between germline ends came to 11 bases. There are 16 residues in the CDR3. The CDR3 DNA is TGTGCCAGCAGCTTAGGGGCGGCGTTTTCCTACAATGAGCAGTTCTTC. Translating gives CASSLGAAFSYNEQFF.

Only a few counts were recorded for this clonotype. The V call is TRBV6-1, the J call TRBJ1-3; no firm D call. In germline, CDR1 is MNHNS, CDR2 SASEGT. CDR3 size: 13 residues. With 10 bases removed from V and 0 bases from J, the gap between germline ends came to 10 bases. The CDR3 bases are TGTGCCACGAAGGACGGCTCTGGAAACACCATATATTTT. The encoded protein is CATKDGSGNTIYF.

The rearrangement joins TRBV27 to TRBJ2-2; 7 bases are a match to TRBD1. The CDR3 is 13 amino acids. The V segment lost 8 bases and the J segment 3 bases; nucleotides outside the gene matches: 3. CDR1 and CDR2 (germline): MNHEY, SMNVEV (reference sequence). The CDR3 region is CASRDSYTGELFF. CDR3 in DNA: TGTGCCAGCCGGGACAGTTACACCGGGGAGCTGTTTTTT.

CDR3 in amino acids: CATSRDRALNTEAFF. CDR3 nucleotides: TGTGCCACCAGCAGAGATCGGGCTCTAAACACTGAAGCTTTCTTT. The chain is built from TRBV15 and TRBJ1-1; D gene ambiguous. The germline V gene has CDR1 LNHNV and CDR2 YYDKDF (reference sequence). The CDR3 sequence is 15 residues long. V was cut by 0 bases and J by 2 bases, with 10 bases left in between.

The rearrangement links TRBV10-3 to TRBJ2-1; D may correspond to TRBD1 or TRBD2 (5 bases each). The CDR3 has 16 residues. The V end was cut by 0 bases, the J end by 3 bases, with 12 bases between. Germline V gene data show CDR1 as ENHRY and CDR2 as SYGVKD. CDR3 sequence (DNA): TGTGCCATCAGTGAGTCGGTGGGACGCCTCTACAATGAGCAGTTCTTC. It codes for CAISESVGRLYNEQFF.

The chain links TRBV3-1 to TRBJ1-6; 7 bases agree with TRBD1. Germline V gene sequence: CDR1 LGHDT, CDR2 YNNKEL (reference sequence). CDR3 size: 14 residues. Unmatched junction bases numbered 12, after V lost 9 bases and J lost 10 bases. The CDR3 DNA reads TGTGCCAGTCTAGGGACAGATGGGATCTCACCCCTCCACTTT. Translation gives CASLGTDGISPLHF.

This chain connects TRBV24-1 to TRBJ2-1, with D maybe TRBD2 (6 bases). The CDR3 is 15 residues long. With 3 bases removed from V and 2 bases from J, the gap between germline ends came to 10 bases. CDR1 and CDR2 (germline): KGHDR, SFDVKD. The CDR3 nucleotides read TGTGCCACCAGTGATCCAGGGAGGCCCTACAATGAGCAGTTCTTC. Translated, it gives CATSDPGRPYNEQFF.

This clonotype was counted a few times. The chain joins TRBV7-9 to TRBJ2-7, with D unclear. Trimming removed 5 bases from V and 6 bases from J, with 11 bases in between. Germline assignment: CDR1 SEHNR and CDR2 FQNEAQ (reference sequence). The CDR3 consists of 12 residues. The CDR3 protein is CASSPIGREQYF. The CDR3 bases are TGTGCCAGCAGCCCCATCGGGCGCGAGCAGTACTTC.

About this clonotype itself: This may come from a read error, since a much larger clone is one base off. As the CDR3 is not closed by the conserved phenylalanine or tryptophan, this likely results from a read error. The chain combines TRBV12-3 or TRBV12-4 with TRBJ2-7; weak D call: TRBD2 (6 bases). CDR3 size: 12 residues. Trimming shortened V by 3 bases and J by 9 bases, and 12 bases separated the two germline ends. CDR3 protein: CASSFPGGRQYL. The CDR3 nucleotides read TGTGCCAGCAGTTTCCCCGGGGGTCGGCAGTACCTC.